This T cell receptor (beta chain) was profiled in a study of control samples from healthy donors and cancer patients. Germline V gives CDR1 SGHNT, CDR2 YYREEE (reference sequence). V lost 3 bases to trimming and J lost 6 bases, with 22 bases between them. This CDR3 is 16 amino acids long. Only in-frame clones appear in the TCRdb table, and some are missing; sequencing was by immunoSEQ multiplex PCR. Here the sample spans about 85,000 clones, about nine tenths being singletons. J is TRBJ2-7 and V is TRBV5-4; the D gene is possibly TRBD2 (5 bases). This clonotype originated in a woman under 30 in good health. Material for sequencing was blood. The CDR3 DNA follows: TGTGCCAGCAGCTCCGGGCGTGAGAGGACTCCTGGCGAGCAGTACTTC. Protein product: CASSSGRERTPGEQYF.